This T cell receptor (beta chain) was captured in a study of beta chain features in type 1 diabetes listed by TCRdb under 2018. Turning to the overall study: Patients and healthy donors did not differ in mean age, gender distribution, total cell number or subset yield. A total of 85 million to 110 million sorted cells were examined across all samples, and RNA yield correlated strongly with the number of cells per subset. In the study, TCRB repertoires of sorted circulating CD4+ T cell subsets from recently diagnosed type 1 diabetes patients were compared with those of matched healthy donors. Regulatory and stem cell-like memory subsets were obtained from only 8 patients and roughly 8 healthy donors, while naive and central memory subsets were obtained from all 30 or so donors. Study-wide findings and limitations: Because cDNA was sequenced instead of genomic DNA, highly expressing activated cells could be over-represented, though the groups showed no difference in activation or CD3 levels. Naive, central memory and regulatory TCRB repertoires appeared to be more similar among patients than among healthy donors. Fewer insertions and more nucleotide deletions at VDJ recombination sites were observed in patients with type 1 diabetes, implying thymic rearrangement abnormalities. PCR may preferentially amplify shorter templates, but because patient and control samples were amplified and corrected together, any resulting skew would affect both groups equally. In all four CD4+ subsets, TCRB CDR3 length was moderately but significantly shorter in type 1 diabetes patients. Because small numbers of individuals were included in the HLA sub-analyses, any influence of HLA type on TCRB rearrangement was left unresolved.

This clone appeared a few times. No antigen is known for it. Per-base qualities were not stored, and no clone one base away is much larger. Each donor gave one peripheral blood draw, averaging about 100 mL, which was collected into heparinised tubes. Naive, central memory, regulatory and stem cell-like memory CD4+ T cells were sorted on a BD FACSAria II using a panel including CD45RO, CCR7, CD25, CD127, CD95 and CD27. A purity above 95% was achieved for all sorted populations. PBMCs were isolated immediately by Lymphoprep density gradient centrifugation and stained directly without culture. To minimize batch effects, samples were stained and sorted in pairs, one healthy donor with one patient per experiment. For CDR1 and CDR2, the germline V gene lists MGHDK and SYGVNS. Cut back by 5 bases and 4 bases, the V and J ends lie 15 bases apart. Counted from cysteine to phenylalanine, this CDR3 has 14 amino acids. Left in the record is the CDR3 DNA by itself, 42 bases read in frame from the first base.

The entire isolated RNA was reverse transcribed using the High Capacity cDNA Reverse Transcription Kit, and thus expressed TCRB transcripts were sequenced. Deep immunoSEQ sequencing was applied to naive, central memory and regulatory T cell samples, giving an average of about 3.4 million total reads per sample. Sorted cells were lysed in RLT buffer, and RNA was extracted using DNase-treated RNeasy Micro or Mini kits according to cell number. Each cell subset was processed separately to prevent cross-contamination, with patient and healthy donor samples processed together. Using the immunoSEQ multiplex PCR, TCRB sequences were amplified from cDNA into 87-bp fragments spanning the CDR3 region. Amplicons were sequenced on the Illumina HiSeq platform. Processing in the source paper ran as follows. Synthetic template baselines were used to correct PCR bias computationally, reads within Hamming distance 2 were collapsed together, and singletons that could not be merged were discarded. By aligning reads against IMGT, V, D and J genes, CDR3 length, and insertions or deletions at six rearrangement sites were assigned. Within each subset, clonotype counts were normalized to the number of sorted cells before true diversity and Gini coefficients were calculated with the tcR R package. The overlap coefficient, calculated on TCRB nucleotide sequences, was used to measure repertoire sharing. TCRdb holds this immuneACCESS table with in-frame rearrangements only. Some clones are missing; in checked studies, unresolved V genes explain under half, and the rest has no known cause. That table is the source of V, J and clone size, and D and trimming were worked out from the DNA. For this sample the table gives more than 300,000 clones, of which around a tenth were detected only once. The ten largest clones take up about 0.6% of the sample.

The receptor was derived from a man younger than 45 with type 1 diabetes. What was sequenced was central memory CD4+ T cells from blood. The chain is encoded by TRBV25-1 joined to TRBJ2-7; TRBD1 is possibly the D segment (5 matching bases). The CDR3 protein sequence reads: CASSPLGAGYEQYF. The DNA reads TGTGCCAGCAGTCCGTTAGGGGCAGGTTACGAGCAGTACTTC.